The 12 T cell receptor beta chains below come from one sample, sequenced in a study of blood T cell repertoires in COVID-19. TCRdb keeps only in-frame clones here, not all; method: immunoSEQ multiplex PCR. Of approximately 240,000 clones listed, 84% are singletons. Sample: peripheral blood. All receptors come from a woman of 80 years or more with active or convalescent COVID-19.

The rearrangement uses TRBV19 and TRBJ2-5; 7 bases line up with TRBD2. The germline CDR1 and CDR2 sequences are LNHDA and SQIVND (reference sequence). J was trimmed by 3 bases and V by 7 bases; bases with no gene match: 11. This CDR3 contains 15 residues. The CDR3 sequence is CASTRGAGLKETQYF. As DNA, the CDR3 is TGTGCCAGTACCCGGGGAGCGGGACTGAAAGAGACCCAGTACTTC.

V gene TRBV2 combines with J gene TRBJ2-2; 8 bases match TRBD1. This CDR3 has 19 residues. The germline V gene encodes CDR1 SNHLY and CDR2 FYNNEI. V lost 0 bases, J lost 7 bases, and 16 bases stayed unmatched. The CDR3 coding sequence is TGTGCCAGCAGTGAAGCGCTTAACCTATTCAGGGGGCCGGGCGGGGAGCTGTTTTTT. This sequence encodes CASSEALNLFRGPGGELFF.

The chain is built from TRBV7-3 and TRBJ2-1, with 16 bases lining up with TRBD2. Germline values: CDR1 SGHTA, CDR2 FQGTGA. V was pared by 5 bases and J by 4 bases, with 5 bases of the junction left unmatched. This CDR3 is 17 amino acids long. The CDR3 loop reads CASSHGTSGRGYNEQFF. For the CDR3, the DNA is TGTGCCAGCAGCCACGGGACTAGCGGGAGGGGTTACAATGAGCAGTTCTTC.

The chain employs TRBV2 and TRBJ2-1; 15 positions agree with TRBD2. The CDR3 spans 16 residues. V lost 6 bases and J lost 7; bases outside the gene matches: 7. Germline values: CDR1 SNHLY, CDR2 FYNNEI. CDR3 sequence: CASRIGLAGGMNEQFF. The CDR3, as DNA: TGTGCCAGCAGGATAGGACTAGCGGGAGGGATGAATGAGCAGTTCTTC.

The CDR3, as DNA: TGTGCCAGCAGCTTGGAGGGGAACTATGGCTACACCTTC. Encoded protein: CASSLEGNYGYTF. The chain uses TRBV5-4 and TRBJ1-2; perhaps TRBD1 as D (5 bases). Germline CDR1 reads SGHNT; CDR2 reads YYREEE (reference sequence). The ends were cut back, 0 bases at V and 2 bases at J, with 5 bases in the middle. The length of the CDR3 is 13 residues.

The chain joins TRBV7-9 to TRBJ2-1; D call uncertain. The ends were cut back, 2 bases at V and 0 bases at J, with 5 bases in the middle. The CDR3 has 14 amino acids. In germline, CDR1 is SEHNR, CDR2 FQNEAQ (reference sequence). The CDR3 DNA reads as TGTGCCAGCAGCTTATCCATCTCCTACAATGAGCAGTTCTTC. As protein: CASSLSISYNEQFF.

The chain has TRBV18 and TRBJ1-1; D not resolved. The germline V gene encodes CDR1 KGHSH and CDR2 LQKENI. V was trimmed by 2 bases and J by 1 base, leaving 5 bases between them. The CDR3 is 13 amino acids. CDR3 sequence: CASSPLRNTEAFF. The CDR3 nucleotides read TGTGCCAGCTCACCATTGAGGAACACTGAAGCTTTCTTT.

The rearrangement uses TRBV3-1 (or the pseudogene TRBV3-2) and TRBJ1-3; D gene ambiguous. In germline, CDR1 is LGHDT, CDR2 YNNKEL (reference sequence). This CDR3 is 13 amino acids long. Deletions cut 5 bases from V and 3 bases from J, with 8 bases between. CDR3 DNA sequence: TGTGCCAGCAGCGCCAACTTTGGAAACACCATATATTTT. Translation: CASSANFGNTIYF.

This clone was seen once. This chain uses TRBV7-9 with TRBJ1-1; no reliable D call. CDR1 and CDR2 from the germline V gene are SEHNR and FQNEAQ (reference sequence). Trimming shortened V by 3 bases and J by 0 bases, and 5 bases separated the two germline ends. The CDR3 extends over 13 amino acids. The CDR3 DNA follows: TGTGCCAGCAGCTTTTCAGTGAACACTGAAGCTTTCTTT. It specifies CASSFSVNTEAFF. Complete variable domain (other parts from reference TRBV7-9 and TRBJ1-1): DTGVSQNPRHKITKRGQNVTFRCDPISEHNRLYWYRQTLGQGPEFLTYFQNEAQLEKSRLLSDRFSAERPKGSFSTLEIQRTEQGDSAMYLCASSFSVNTEAFFGQGTRLTVV.

The chain combines TRBV13 with TRBJ2-7; 8 bases line up with TRBD1. Trimming took 9 bases from V and 3 from J; bases not matched to a gene: 19. Per germline, CDR1 PRHDT and CDR2 FYEKMQ (reference sequence). The CDR3 spans 17 residues. DNA of the CDR3: TGTGCCAGTTCCCGGTCCCAGTCAGGACAGGGCTTCTACGAGCAGTACTTC. It codes for CASSRSQSGQGFYEQYF.

The chain uses TRBV2 and TRBJ1-1; tentative D call: TRBD1 (6 bases). Germline V gene lookup returns CDR1 SNHLY and CDR2 FYNNEI. V lost 4 bases to trimming and J lost 6 bases, with 18 bases between them. CDR3 length equals 15 residues. This chain's CDR3 is CASSANRVKVSEAFF. CDR3 bases: TGTGCCAGCAGTGCCAACAGGGTCAAGGTATCTGAAGCTTTCTTT.

CDR3: CASSQPFRQRFGYTF. CDR3 sequence (DNA): TGTGCCAGCAGCCAACCGTTCCGGCAGCGATTCGGCTACACCTTC. The genes are TRBV4-2 and TRBJ1-2; D is ambiguous. Germline V lookup: CDR1 LGHNA, CDR2 YNFKEQ. The CDR3 extends over 15 amino acids. V dropped 2 bases and J dropped 8 bases, with 18 bases sitting between them.